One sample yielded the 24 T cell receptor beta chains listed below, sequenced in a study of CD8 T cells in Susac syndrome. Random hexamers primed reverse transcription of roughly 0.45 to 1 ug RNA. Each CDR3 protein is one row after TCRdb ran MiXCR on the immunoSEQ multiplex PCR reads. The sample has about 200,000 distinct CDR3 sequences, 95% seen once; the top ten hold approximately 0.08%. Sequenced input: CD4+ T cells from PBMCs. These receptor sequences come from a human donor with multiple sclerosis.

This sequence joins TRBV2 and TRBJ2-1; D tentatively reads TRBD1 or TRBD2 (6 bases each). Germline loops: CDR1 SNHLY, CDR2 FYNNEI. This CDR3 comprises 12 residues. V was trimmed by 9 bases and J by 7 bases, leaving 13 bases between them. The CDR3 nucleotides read TGTGCCAGATCTCTAGGGGGGAATGAGCAGTTCTTC. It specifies CARSLGGNEQFF.

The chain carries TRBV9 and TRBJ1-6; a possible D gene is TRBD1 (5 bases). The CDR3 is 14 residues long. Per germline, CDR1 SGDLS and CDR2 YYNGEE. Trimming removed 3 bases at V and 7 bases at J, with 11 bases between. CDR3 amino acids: CASSADSGNSPLHF. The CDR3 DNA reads TGTGCCAGCAGCGCAGACAGTGGAAATTCACCCCTCCACTTT. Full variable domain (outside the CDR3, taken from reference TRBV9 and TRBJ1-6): DSGVTQTPKHLITATGQRVTLRCSPRSGDLSVYWYQQSLDQGLQFLIQYYNGEERAKGNILERFSAQQFPDLHSELNLSSLELGDSALYFCASSADSGNSPLHFGNGTRLTVT.

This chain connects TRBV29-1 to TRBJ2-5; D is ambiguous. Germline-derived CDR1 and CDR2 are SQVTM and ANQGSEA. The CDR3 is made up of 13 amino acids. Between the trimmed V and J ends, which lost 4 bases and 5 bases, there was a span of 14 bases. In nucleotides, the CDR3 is TGCAGCGTTGTCCCGGACGGTAGGGAGACCCAGTACTTC. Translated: CSVVPDGRETQYF.

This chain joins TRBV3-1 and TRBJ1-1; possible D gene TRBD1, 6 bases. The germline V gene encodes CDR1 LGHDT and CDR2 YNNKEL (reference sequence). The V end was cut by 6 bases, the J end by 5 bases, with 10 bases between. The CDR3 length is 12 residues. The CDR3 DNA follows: TGTGCCAGCAGTCCCGGACAGACTGAAGCTTTCTTT. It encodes CASSPGQTEAFF.

The CDR3 region has the DNA TGCGCCAGCAGCTTGGCCGCACGATTCACCAGCGTCCAGTACTTC. Translated: CASSLAARFTSVQYF. This sequence joins TRBV5-1 and TRBJ2-5; no firm D call. Germline CDR1 and CDR2: SGHRS and YFSETQ. V lost 0 bases to trimming and J lost 10 bases, with 19 bases between them. The CDR3 covers 15 residues.

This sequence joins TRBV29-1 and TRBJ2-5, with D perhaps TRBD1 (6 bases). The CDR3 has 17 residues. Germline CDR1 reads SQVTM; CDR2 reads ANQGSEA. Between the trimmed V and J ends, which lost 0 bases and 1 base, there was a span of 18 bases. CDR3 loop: CSVEEGESGVLQETQYF. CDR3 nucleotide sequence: TGCAGCGTTGAAGAGGGTGAGTCAGGGGTACTCCAAGAGACCCAGTACTTC.

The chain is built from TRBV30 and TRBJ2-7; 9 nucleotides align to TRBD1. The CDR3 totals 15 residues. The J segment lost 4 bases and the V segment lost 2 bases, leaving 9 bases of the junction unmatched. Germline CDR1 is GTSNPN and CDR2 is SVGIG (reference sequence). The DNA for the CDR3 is TGTGCCTGGAGTTCCCGGGACAGGGCTCAATACGAGCAGTACGTC. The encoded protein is CAWSSRDRAQYEQYV.

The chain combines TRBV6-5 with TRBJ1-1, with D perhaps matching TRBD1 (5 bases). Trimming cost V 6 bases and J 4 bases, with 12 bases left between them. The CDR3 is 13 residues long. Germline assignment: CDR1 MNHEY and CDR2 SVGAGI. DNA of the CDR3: TGTGCCAGCAGCAGGGTTACGGGCACTGAAGCTTTCTTT. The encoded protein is CASSRVTGTEAFF.

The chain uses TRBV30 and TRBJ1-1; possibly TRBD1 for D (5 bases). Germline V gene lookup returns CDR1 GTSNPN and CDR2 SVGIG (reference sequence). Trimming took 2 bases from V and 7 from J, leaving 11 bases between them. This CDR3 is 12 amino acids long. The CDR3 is CAWSRQPSEAFF. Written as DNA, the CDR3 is TGTGCCTGGAGTCGACAGCCAAGTGAAGCTTTCTTT.

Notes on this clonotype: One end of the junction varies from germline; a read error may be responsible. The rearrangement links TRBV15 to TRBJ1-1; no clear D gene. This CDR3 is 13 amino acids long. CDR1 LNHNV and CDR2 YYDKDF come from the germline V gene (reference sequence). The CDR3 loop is CATSRDVKTEAFF. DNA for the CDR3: TGTGCCACCAGCAGAGATGTGAAGACTGAAGCTTTCTTT.

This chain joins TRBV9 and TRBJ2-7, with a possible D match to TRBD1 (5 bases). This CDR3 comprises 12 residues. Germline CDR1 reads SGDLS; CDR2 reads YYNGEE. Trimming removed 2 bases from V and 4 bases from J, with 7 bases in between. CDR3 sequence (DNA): TGTGCCAGCAGCGTTGACAGTTACGAGCAGTACTTC. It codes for CASSVDSYEQYF. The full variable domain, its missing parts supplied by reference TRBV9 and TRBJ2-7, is DSGVTQTPKHLITATGQRVTLRCSPRSGDLSVYWYQQSLDQGLQFLIQYYNGEERAKGNILERFSAQQFPDLHSELNLSSLELGDSALYFCASSVDSYEQYFGPGTRLTVT.

The CDR3 DNA reads as TGCAGTGCTCACCCAGCGGACATTATAGCCAAAAACATTCAGTACTTC. Residues: CSAHPADIIAKNIQYF. This chain uses TRBV20-1 with TRBJ2-4; either TRBD1 or TRBD2 may fit D (5 bases each). V lost 5 bases and J lost 0, with 17 bases in between. Germline V CDR1 and CDR2: DFQATT, SNEGSKA (reference sequence). The CDR3 has 16 residues.

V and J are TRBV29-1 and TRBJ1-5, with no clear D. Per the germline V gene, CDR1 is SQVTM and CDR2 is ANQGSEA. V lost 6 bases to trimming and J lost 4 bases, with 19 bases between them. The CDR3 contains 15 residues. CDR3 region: CSVAEGFLGNQPQHF. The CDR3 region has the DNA TGCAGCGTCGCGGAGGGCTTCTTAGGGAATCAGCCCCAGCATTTT.

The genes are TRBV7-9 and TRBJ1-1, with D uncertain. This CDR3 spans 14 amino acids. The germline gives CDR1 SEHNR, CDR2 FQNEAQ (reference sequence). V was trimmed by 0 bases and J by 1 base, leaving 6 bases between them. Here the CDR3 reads CASSLAPANTEAFF. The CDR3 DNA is TGTGCCAGCAGCTTAGCGCCTGCGAACACTGAAGCTTTCTTT.

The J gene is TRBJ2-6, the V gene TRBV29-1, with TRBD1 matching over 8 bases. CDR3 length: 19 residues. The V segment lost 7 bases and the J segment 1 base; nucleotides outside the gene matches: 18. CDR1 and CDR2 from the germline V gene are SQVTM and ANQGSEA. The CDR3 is CSAKRDRQGAVSGANVLTF. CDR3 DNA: TGCAGCGCCAAGAGGGACAGGCAGGGGGCTGTGTCTGGGGCCAACGTCCTGACTTTC.

In nucleotides, the CDR3 is TGCAGCGTTGAGAGGGCCCCCGTTAATGGCTACACCTTC. It specifies CSVERAPVNGYTF. V is TRBV29-1 and J is TRBJ1-2; no clear D gene. This CDR3 is built from 13 residues. Looked up from germline, CDR1 is SQVTM and CDR2 is ANQGSEA. With 3 bases removed from V and 6 bases from J, the gap between germline ends came to 14 bases.

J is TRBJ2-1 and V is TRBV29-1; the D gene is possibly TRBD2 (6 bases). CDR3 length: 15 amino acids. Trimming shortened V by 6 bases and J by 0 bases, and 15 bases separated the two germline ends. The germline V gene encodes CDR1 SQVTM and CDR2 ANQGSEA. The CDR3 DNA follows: TGCAGCGTCCGCTTCGGGGGAAACTCCTACAATGAGCAGTTCTTC. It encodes CSVRFGGNSYNEQFF.

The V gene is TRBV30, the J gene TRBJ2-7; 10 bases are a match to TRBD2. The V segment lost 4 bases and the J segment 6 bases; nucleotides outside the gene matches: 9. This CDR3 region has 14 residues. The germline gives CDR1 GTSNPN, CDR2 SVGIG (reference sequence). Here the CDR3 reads CAWNGAGGPSEQYF. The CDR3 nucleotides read TGTGCCTGGAACGGAGCGGGGGGGCCCAGCGAGCAGTACTTC.

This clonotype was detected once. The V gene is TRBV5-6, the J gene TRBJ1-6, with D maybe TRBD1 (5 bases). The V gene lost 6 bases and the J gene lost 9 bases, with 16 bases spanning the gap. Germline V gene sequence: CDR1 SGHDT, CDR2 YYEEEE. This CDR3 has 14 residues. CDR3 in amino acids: CASTTGTAGSPLHF. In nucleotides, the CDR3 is TGTGCCAGCACCACCGGGACTGCGGGTTCACCCCTCCACTTT.

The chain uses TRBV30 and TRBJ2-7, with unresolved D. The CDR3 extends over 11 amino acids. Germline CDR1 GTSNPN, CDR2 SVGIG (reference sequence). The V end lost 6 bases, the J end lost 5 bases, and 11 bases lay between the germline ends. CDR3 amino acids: CACSQTDEQYF. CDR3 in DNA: TGTGCCTGCTCCCAGACGGACGAGCAGTACTTC.

The CDR3 bases are TGCAGCACAAGGGACAGCACAGATACGCAGTATTTT. This gives the protein CSTRDSTDTQYF. The gene calls are TRBV29-1 and TRBJ2-3; the D gene could be TRBD1 or TRBD2 (5 bases each). CDR1 is SQVTM, CDR2 ANQGSEA, per germline. This CDR3 is 12 amino acids long. V was trimmed by 8 bases and J by 0 bases, leaving 9 bases between them.

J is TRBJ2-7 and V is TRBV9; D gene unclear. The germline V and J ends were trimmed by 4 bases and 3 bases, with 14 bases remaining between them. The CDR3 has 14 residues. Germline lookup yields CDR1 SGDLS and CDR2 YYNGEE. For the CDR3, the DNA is TGTGCCAGCAGCCCCGCTGCCCGGAACTACGAGCAGTACGTC. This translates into CASSPAARNYEQYV.

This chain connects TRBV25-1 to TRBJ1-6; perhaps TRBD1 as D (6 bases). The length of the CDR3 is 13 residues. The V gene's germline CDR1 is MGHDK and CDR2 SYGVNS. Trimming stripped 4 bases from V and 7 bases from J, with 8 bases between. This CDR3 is CASSAGGNSPLHF. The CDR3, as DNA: TGTGCCAGCAGTGCGGGGGGCAATTCACCCCTCCACTTT.

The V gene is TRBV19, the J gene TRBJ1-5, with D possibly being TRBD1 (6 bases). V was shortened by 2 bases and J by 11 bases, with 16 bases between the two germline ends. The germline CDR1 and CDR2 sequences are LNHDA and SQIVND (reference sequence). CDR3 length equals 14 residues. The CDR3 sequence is CASSIIGGDSSQHF. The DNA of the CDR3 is TGTGCCAGTAGTATAATAGGGGGGGATTCGTCCCAGCATTTT. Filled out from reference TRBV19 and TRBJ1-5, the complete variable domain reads DGGITQSPKYLFRKEGQNVTLSCEQNLNHDAMYWYRQDPGQGLRLIYYSQIVNDFQKGDIAEGYSVSREKKESFPLTVTSAQKNPTAFYLCASSIIGGDSSQHFGDGTRLSIL.